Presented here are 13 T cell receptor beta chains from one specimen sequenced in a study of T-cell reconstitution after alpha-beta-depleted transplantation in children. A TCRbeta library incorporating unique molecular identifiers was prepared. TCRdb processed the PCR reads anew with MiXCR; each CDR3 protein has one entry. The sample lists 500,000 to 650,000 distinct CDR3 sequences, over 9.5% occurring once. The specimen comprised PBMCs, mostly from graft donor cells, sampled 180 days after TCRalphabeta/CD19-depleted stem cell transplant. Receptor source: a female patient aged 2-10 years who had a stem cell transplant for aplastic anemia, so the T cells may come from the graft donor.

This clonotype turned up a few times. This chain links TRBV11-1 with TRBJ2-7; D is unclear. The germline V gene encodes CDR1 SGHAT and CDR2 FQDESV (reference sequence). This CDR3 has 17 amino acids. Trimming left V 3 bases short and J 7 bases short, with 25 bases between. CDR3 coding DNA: TGTGCCAGCAGCTTTGCTCCCACAACCCGTTTGAGACGAGAGCAGTACTTC. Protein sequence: CASSFAPTTRLRREQYF.

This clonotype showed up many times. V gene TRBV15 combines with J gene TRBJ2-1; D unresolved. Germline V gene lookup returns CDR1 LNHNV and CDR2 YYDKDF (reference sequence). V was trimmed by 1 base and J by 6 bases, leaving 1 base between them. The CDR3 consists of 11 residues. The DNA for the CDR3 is TGTGCCACCAGCAGAGGCAATGAGCAGTTCTTC. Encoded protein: CATSRGNEQFF.

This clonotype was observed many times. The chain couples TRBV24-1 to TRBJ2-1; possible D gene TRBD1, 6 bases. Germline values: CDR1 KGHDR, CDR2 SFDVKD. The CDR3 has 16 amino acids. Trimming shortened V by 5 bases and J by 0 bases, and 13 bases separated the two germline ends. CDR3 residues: CATSALRGGSYNEQFF. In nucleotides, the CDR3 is TGTGCCACCAGTGCCCTCCGAGGGGGCTCCTACAATGAGCAGTTCTTC.

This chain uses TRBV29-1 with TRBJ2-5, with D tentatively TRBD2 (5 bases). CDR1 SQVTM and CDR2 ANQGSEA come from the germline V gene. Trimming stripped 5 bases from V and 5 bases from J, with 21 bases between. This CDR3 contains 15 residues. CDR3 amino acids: CSVTGWRVFEETQYF. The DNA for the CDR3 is TGCAGCGTTACGGGTTGGCGGGTGTTCGAGGAGACCCAGTACTTC.

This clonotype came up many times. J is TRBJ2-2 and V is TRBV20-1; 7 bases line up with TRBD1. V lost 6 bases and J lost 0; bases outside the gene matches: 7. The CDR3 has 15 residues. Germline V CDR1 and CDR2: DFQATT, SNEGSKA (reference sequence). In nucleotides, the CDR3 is TGCAGTGCCATTGACAGGGCGTCGAACACCGGGGAGCTGTTTTTT. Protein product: CSAIDRASNTGELFF.

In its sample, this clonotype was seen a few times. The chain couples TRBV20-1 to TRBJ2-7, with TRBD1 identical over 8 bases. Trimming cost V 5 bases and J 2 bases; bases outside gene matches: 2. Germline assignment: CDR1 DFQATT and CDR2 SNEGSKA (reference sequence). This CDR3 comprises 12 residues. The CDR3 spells CSAVQGAYEQYF. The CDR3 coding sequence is TGCAGTGCTGTACAGGGGGCCTACGAGCAGTACTTC.

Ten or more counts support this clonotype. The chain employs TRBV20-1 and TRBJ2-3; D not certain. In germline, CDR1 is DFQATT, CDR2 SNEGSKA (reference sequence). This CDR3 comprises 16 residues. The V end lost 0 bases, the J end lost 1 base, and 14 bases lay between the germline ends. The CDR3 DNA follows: TGCAGTGCTAGAGATAGAGTATTTACGGGCACAGATACGCAGTATTTT. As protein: CSARDRVFTGTDTQYF.

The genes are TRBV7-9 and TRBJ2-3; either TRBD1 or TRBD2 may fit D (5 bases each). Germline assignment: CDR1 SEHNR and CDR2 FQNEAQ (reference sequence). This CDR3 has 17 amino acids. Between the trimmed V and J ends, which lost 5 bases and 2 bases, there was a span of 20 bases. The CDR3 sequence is CASSPRLGLGTTDTQYF. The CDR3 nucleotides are TGTGCCAGCAGCCCGAGGCTAGGGCTTGGGACCACAGATACGCAGTATTTT.

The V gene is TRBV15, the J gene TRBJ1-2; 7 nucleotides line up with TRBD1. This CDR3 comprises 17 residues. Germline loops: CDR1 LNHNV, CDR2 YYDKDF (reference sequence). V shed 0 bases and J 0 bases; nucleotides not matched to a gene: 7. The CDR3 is CATSRDRQGATNYGYTF. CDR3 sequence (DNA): TGTGCCACCAGCAGAGACAGACAGGGCGCAACTAACTATGGCTACACCTTC.

CDR3 bases: TGCGCCAGCAGCCAAGGTAGCGGTATCACGCTGGAGGATACGCAGTATTTT. It codes for CASSQGSGITLEDTQYF. The genes are TRBV4-3 and TRBJ2-3; D possibly corresponds to TRBD2 (6 bases). Germline V gives CDR1 LGHNA, CDR2 YSLEER. CDR3 length: 17 amino acids. The V end lost 1 base, the J end lost 6 bases, and 20 bases lay between the germline ends.

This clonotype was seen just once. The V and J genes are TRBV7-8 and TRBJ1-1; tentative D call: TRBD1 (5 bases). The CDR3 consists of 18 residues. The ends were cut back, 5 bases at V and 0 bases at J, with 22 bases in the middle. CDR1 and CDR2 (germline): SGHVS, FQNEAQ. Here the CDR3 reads CASSQSKGTGLMNTEAFF. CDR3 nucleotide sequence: TGTGCCAGCAGCCAATCGAAGGGGACGGGACTTATGAACACTGAAGCTTTCTTT.

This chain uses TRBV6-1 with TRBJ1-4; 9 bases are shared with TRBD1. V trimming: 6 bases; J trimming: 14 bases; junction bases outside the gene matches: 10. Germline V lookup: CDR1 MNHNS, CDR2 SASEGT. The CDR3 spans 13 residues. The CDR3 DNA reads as TGTGCCAGCAGCGTCCGGGACAGGGTTAATCTGTTTTTT. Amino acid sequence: CASSVRDRVNLFF.

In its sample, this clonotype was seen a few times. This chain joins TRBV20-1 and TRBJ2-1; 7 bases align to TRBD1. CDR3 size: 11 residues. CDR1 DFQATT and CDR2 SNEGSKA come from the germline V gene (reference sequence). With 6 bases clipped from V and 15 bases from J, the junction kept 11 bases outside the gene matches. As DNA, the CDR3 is TGCAGTGCGAGGAGACAGGGTCATCTGTTCTTC. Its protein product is CSARRQGHLFF.